The TCR beta chain under discussion was sequenced for a study of blood T cell repertoires in COVID-19 (dated by TCRdb to about 2020). Background for the entire study: Collaborator samples came from the United States, Italy and Spain and covered acute and convalescent phases of COVID-19. The prospective study material was composed of cDNA or gDNA derived from T cells, B-cell-depleted T cells, or PBMCs. The dataset comprised deeply sampled blood TCRbeta repertoires from subjects exposed to, actively infected with, or recovered from COVID-19. The repertoires were released in a freely available public database intended as a resource for research on the immune response to SARS-CoV-2. The samples were drawn from the first 160 participants of the ongoing ImmuneRACE study and from roughly 1,300 subjects provided by 6 global collaborators. A de-identified subject ID, COVID-19 status, age in years and sex were almost always included in the sample metadata. Where available, HLA class I and class II types were taken from metadata supplied by the sample provider and were not determined by assay-based typing.

On this clone: The antigen it binds to is not known. No base quality values were provided; no much bigger clone lies one nucleotide off.

Here V drops 0 bases and J drops 4 bases, and the junction holds 9 bases not matched to any gene. Spanning cysteine to phenylalanine, the CDR3 consists of 17 amino acids. Here the CDR3 DNA is all that survives: 51 bases in frame from base 1. For CDR1 and CDR2, the germline V gene lists SGDLS and YYNGEE. Each collaborating institution followed its own protocols to collect whole blood in K2EDTA tubes. For TCRbeta analysis, collaborators shipped samples as frozen whole blood, isolated PBMCs, or DNA extracted from either of those sample types. TCRbeta CDR3 regions were amplified from genomic DNA using the immunoSEQ Assay, a bias-controlled multiplex PCR. On the study's bioinformatics: The number of nucleated cells in each sample was estimated from the amplification of reference gene primers within the assay. To quantify the absolute abundance of each unique TCRbeta CDR3 rearrangement, sequence reads were collapsed and filtered. For each sample, productive Simpson clonality was calculated as the square root of Simpson's diversity index across productive rearrangements. As stored in TCRdb, this immuneACCESS dataset retains in-frame rearrangements with V and J assigned. A fraction of the clones does not appear; measured against another copy, unresolved V genes explain less than half of the discrepancy, and the remainder lacks a known reason. D and trimming were read from the DNA, whereas the V and J calls and clone size are those reported in that table. The sample data list 25,000 to 30,000 clones, and around nine tenths of these were observed just once. Over 15% of the sample comes from the top ten.

Overall results and qualifications from the work: How much clinical and demographic metadata was included differed by source and by participant, and the metadata was provided uncurated.

The TCR sequence derives from a human donor in a cohort sampled during active COVID-19. The V and J genes are TRBV9 and TRBJ2-2; TRBD1 matches 7 bases in the middle. Material: peripheral blood. The CDR3 sequence is CASSVDGRGRGTGELFF. The DNA sequence follows: TGTGCCAGCAGCGTAGATGGTAGGGGGCGAGGCACCGGGGAGCTGTTTTTT.